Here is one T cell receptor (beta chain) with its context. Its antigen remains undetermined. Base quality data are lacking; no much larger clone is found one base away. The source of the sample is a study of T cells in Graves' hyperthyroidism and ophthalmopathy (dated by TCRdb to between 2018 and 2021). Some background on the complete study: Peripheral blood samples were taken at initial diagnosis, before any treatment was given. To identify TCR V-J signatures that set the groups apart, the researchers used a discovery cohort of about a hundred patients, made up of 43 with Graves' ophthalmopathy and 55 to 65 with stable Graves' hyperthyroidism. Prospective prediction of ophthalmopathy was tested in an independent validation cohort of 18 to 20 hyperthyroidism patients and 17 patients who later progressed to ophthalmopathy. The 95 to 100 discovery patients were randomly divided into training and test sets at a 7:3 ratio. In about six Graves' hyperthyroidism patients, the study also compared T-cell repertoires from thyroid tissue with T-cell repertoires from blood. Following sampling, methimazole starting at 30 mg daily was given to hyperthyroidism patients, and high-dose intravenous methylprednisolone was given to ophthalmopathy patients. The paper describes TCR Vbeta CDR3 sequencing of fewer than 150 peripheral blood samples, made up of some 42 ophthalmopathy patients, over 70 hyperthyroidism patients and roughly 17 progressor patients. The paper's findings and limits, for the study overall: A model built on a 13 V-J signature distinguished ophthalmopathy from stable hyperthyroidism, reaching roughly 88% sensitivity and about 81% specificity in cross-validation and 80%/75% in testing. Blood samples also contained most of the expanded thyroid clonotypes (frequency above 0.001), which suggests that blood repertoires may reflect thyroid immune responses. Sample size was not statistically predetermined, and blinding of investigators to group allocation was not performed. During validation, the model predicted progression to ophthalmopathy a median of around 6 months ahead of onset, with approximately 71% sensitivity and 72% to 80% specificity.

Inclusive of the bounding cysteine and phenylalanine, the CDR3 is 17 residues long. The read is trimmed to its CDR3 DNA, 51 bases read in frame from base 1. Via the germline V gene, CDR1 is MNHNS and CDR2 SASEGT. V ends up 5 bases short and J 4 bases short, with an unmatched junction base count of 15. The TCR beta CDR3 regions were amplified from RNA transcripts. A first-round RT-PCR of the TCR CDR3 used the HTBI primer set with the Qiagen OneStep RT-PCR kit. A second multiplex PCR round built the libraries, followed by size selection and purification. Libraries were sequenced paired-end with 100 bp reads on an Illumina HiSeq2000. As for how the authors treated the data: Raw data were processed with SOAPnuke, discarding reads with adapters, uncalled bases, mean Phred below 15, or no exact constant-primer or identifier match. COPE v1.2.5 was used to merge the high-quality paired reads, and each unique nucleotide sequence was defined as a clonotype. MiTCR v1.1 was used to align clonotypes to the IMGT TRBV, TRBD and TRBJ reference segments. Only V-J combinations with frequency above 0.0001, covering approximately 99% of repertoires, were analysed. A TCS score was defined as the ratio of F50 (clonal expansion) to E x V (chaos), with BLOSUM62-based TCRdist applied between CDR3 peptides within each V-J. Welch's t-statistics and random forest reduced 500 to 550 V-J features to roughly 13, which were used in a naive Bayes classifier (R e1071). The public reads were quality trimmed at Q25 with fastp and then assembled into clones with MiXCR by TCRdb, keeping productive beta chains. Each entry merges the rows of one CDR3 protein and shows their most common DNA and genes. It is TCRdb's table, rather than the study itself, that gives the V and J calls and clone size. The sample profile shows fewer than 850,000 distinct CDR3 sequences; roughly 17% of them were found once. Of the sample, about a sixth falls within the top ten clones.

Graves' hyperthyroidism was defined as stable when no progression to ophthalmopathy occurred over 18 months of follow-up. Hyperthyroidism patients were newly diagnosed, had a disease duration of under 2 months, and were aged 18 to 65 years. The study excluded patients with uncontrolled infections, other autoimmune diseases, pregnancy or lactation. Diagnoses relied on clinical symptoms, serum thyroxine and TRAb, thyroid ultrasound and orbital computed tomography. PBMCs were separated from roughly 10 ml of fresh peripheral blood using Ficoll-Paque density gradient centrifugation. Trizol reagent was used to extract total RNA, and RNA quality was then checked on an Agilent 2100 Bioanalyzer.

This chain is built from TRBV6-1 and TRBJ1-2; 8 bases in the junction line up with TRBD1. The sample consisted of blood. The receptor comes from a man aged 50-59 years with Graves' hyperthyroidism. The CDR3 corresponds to CASSRDRWTLSRYGYTF. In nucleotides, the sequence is TGTGCCAGCAGTCGGGACAGGTGGACCCTTTCTCGCTATGGCTACACCTTC.